Given below is one T cell receptor beta chain in context. Its antigen remains unknown. The sample comes from a study of cytomegalovirus exposure and HLA in healthy donors. The study's findings and limits: Reportedly, TCR beta sequences accurately predicted HLA-A and HLA-B alleles in most subjects.

A multiplex PCR was run with 60 Vbeta primers and 13 Jbeta primers. Some clones are missing from TCRdb's copy, which holds only in-frame ones; the method was immunoSEQ multiplex PCR. The sample has around 220,000 clones; roughly 80% are singletons. The germline V gene encodes CDR1 SNHLY and CDR2 FYNNEI. The V end was cut by 3 bases, the J end by 0 bases, with 21 bases between. CDR3 length: 20 residues. The chain uses TRBV2 and TRBJ2-6; D perhaps matches TRBD1 (6 bases). The TCR was taken from a girl aged 10-17 years in good health and CMV-seronegative. Sequenced material: PBMCs. CDR3 nucleotides: TGTGCCAGCAGTGACTCCCCCGGACAGCAGGGGCACTCTGGGGCCAACGTCCTGACTTTC. Translating it yields CASSDSPGQQGHSGANVLTF.